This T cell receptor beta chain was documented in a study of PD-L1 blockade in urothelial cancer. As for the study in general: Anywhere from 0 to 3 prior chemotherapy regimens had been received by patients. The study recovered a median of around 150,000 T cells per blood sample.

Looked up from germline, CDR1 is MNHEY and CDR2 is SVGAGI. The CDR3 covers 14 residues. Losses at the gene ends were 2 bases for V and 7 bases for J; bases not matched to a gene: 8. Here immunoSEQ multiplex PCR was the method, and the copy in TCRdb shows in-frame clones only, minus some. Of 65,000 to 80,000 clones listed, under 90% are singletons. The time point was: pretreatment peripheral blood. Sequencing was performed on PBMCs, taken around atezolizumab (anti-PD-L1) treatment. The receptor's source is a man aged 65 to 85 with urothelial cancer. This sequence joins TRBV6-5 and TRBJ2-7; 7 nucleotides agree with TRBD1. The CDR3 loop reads CASSYKTPGGEQYF. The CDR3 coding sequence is TGTGCCAGCAGTTACAAAACCCCAGGGGGAGAGCAGTACTTC.